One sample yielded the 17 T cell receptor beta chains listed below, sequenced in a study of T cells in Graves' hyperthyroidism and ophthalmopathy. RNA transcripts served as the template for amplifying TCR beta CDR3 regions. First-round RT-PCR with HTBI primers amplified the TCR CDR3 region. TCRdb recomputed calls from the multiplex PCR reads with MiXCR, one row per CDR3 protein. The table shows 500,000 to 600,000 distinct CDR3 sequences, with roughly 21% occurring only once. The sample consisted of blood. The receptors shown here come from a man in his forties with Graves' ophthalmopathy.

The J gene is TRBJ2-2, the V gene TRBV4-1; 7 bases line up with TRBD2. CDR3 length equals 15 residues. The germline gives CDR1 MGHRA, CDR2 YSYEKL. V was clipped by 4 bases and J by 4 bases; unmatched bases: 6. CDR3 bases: TGCGCCAGCAGCCGAGGGAGGGATTTCACCGGGGAGCTGTTTTTT. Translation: CASSRGRDFTGELFF.

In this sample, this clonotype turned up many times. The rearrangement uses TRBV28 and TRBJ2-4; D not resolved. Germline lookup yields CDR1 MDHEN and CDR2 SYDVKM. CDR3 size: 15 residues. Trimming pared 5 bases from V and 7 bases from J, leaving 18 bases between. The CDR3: CASSQTISQMNIQYF. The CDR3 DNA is TGTGCCAGCAGTCAAACCATCTCGCAGATGAACATTCAGTACTTC. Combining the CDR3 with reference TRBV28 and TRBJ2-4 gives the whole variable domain DVKVTQSSRYLVKRTGEKVFLECVQDMDHENMFWYRQDPGLGLRLIYFSYDVKMKEKGDIPEGYSVSREKKERFSLILESASTNQTSMYLCASSQTISQMNIQYFGAGTRLSVL.

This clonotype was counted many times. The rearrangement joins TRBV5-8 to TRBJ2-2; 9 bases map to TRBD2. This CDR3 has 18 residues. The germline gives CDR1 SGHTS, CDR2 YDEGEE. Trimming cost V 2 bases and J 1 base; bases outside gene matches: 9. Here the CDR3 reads CASSFRSSGIGNTGELFF. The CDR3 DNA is TGTGCCAGCAGCTTTCGGTCTAGCGGGATAGGGAACACCGGGGAGCTGTTTTTT.

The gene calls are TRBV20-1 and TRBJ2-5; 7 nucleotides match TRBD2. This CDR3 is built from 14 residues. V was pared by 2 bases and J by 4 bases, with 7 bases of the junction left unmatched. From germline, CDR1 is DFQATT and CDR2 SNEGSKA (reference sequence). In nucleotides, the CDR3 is TGCAGTGCTAGATACCCGGGAGGCAGAGAGACCCAGTACTTC. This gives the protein CSARYPGGRETQYF.

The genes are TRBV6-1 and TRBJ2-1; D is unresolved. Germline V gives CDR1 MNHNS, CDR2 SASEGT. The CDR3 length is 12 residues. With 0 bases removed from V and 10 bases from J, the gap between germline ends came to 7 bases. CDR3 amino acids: CASSEAFGEQFF. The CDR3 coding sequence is TGTGCCAGCAGTGAAGCGTTTGGGGAGCAGTTCTTC.

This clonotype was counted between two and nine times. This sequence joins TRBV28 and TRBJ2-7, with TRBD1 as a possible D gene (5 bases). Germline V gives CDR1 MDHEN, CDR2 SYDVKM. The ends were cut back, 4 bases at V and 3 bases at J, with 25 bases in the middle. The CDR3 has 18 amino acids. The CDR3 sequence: CASSSIMGRKKFNYEQYF. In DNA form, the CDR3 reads TGTGCCAGCAGTTCTATTATGGGGCGGAAGAAGTTCAACTACGAGCAGTACTTC. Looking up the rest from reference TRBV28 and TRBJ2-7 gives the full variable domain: DVKVTQSSRYLVKRTGEKVFLECVQDMDHENMFWYRQDPGLGLRLIYFSYDVKMKEKGDIPEGYSVSREKKERFSLILESASTNQTSMYLCASSSIMGRKKFNYEQYFGPGTRLTVT.

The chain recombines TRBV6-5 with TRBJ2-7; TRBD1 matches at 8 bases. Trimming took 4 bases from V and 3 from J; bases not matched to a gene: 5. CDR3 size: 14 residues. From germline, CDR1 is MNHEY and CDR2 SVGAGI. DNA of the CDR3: TGTGCCAGCAGTTGGGGAGGACAGGGCTACGAGCAGTACTTC. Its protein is CASSWGGQGYEQYF.

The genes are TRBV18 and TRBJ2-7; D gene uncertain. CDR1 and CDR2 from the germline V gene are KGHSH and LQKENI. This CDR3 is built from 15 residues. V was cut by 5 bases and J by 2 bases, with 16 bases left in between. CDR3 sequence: CASSSGRGVPYEQYF. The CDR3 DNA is TGTGCCAGCTCATCAGGTCGTGGGGTCCCCTACGAGCAGTACTTC.

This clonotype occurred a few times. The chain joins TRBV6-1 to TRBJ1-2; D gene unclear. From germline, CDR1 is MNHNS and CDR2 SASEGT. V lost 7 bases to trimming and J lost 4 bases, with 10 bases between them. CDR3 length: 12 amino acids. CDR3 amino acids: CASNPGIYGYTF. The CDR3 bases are TGTGCCAGCAACCCGGGAATCTATGGCTACACCTTC.

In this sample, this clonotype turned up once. The CDR3: CSFFVRTGELFF. CDR3 sequence (DNA): TGCAGTTTCTTTGTCCGGACCGGGGAGCTGTTTTTT. The V and J genes are TRBV20-1 and TRBJ2-2; D not resolved. V lost 8 bases, J lost 5 bases, and 12 bases lay in between. The length of the CDR3 is 12 residues. Germline CDR1 reads DFQATT; CDR2 reads SNEGSKA (reference sequence).

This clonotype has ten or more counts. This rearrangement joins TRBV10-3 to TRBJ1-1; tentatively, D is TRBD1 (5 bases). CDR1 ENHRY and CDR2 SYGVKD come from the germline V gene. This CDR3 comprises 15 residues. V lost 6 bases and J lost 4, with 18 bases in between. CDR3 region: CAISPGASGSTEAFF. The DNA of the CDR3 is TGTGCCATCAGCCCCGGGGCCTCGGGGAGCACTGAAGCTTTCTTT.

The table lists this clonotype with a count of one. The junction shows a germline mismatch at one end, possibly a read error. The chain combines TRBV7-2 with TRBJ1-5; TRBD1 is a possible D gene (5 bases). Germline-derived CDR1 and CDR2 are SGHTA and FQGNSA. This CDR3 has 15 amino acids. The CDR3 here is CTSSLEGKRNQSQHF. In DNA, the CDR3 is TGTACCAGCAGCTTAGAGGGGAAAAGAAATCAGTCCCAGCATTTT.

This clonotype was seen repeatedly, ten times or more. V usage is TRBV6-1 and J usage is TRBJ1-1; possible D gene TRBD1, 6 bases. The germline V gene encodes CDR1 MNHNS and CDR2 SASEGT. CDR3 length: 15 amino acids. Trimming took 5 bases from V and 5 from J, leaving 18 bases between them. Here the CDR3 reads CASSQYPTGRTEAFF. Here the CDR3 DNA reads TGTGCCAGCAGTCAATACCCTACAGGGCGTACTGAAGCTTTCTTT.

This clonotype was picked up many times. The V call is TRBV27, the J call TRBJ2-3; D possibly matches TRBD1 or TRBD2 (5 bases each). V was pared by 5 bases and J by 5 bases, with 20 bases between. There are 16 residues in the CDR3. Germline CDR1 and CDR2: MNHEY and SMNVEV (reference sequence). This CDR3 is CASSPYDLVRGDTQYF. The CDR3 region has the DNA TGTGCCAGCAGTCCATACGATCTTGTGAGGGGAGATACGCAGTATTTT.

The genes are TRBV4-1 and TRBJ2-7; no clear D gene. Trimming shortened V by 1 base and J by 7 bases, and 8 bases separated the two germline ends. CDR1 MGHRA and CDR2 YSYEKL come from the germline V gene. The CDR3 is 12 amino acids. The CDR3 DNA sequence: TGCGCCAGCAGCCAAGTATCGCGGGAGCAGTACTTC. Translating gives CASSQVSREQYF.

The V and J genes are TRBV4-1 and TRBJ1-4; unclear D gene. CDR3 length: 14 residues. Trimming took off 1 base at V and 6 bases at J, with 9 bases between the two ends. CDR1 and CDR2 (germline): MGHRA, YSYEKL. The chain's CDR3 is CASSQGGSDEKLFF. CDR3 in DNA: TGCGCCAGCAGCCAAGGAGGCTCCGATGAAAAACTGTTTTTT.

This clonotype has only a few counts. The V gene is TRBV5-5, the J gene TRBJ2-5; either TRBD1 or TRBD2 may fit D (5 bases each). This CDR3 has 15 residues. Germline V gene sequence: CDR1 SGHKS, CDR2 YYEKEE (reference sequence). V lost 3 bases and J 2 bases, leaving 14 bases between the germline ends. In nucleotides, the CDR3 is TGTGCCAGCAGCTGGCAATCGGGGCGGCAAGAGACCCAGTACTTC. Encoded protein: CASSWQSGRQETQYF. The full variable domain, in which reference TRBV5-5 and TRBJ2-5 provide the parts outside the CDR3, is DAGVTQSPTHLIKTRGQQVTLRCSPISGHKSVSWYQQVLGQGPQFIFQYYEKEERGRGNFPDRFSARQFPNYSSELNVNALLLGDSALYLCASSWQSGRQETQYFGPGTRLLVL.